This TCR beta chain was captured by sequencing in a study of tumor-infiltrating lymphocytes in primary liver carcinoma. The CDR3 is 14 residues long. V lost 5 bases and J lost 4; bases outside the gene matches: 3. Germline values: CDR1 MNHEY, CDR2 SVGAGI. TCR beta cDNA was made from approximately 540 ng total RNA with a constant-region primer. ARM-PCR, slightly modified, supplied the TCR beta libraries through three nested multiplex PCR rounds. PCR rounds one and two used TRBV1-TRBV30 forward primers with a C-beta reverse primer for 9 to 10 cycles each. TCRdb reprocessed the multiplex PCR reads via MiXCR and lists one record per CDR3 protein. The table lists 310,000 or so distinct CDR3 sequences, about three fifths of them singletons. As to this clonotype: Its specificity is not known.

Blood RNA came from unsorted whole blood; germline DNA was also extracted. Whole-study results and caveats: A significantly higher top-250-clone fraction was recorded for tumors than for blood (p = 0.039).

The TCR originated in a woman under 40 with primary liver carcinoma and hepatitis B virus infection. Sequencing was done on a sample of peripheral blood. The V gene is TRBV6-5, the J gene TRBJ2-2, with TRBD1 matching over 8 bases. The DNA of the CDR3 is TGTGCCAGCAGTGAGGACAGGGCCACCGGGGAGCTGTTTTTT. Encoded protein: CASSEDRATGELFF.